This T cell receptor beta chain came from a study of blood T cell repertoires in COVID-19. Background on the study: From the United States, Italy and Spain came samples of acute and convalescent COVID-19. Sources were T cells, B-cell-depleted T cells, or PBMCs; the material itself was cDNA or gDNA.

With V trimmed by 4 bases and J by 2 bases, 13 bases remained unmatched. The germline gives CDR1 SEHNR, CDR2 FQNEAQ (reference sequence). This CDR3 comprises 17 residues. Patients of the Seattle cohort, enrolled during active infection, were followed longitudinally. This clone was recorded once. Authors' processing steps: How many nucleated cells were present was estimated from reference gene primer amplification. Only in-frame clones appear in the TCRdb table, and some are missing; sequencing was by immunoSEQ multiplex PCR. V and J calls and clone size are given by that table; D and trimming were obtained from the DNA. The table lists 100,000 to 150,000 clones, 81% of them singletons.

V is TRBV7-9 and J is TRBJ2-7; 8 bases line up with TRBD1. This receptor was obtained from a man aged 25-45 years with COVID-19, enrolled during active disease. The sample taken for sequencing was peripheral blood. The CDR3, as DNA: TGTGCCAGCAGCTCCGTCCCAGGGGGCCCCCGAACCTACGAGCAGTACTTC. Its protein product is CASSSVPGGPRTYEQYF. Supplemented by reference TRBV7-9 and TRBJ2-7, the full variable domain reads DTGVSQNPRHKITKRGQNVTFRCDPISEHNRLYWYRQTLGQGPEFLTYFQNEAQLEKSRLLSDRFSAERPKGSFSTLEIQRTEQGDSAMYLCASSSVPGGPRTYEQYFGPGTRLTVT.